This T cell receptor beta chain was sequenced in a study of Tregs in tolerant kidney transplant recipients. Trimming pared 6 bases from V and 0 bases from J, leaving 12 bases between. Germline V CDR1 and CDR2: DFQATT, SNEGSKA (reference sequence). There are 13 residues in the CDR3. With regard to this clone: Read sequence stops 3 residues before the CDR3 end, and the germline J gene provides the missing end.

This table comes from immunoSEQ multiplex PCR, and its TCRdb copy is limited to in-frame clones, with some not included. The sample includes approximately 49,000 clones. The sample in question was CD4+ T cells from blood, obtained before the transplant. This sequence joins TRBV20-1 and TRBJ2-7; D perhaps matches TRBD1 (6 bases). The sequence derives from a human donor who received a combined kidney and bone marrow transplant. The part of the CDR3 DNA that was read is TGCAGTGCCCCCCGGGACAACTCCTACGAG. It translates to CSAPRDNSYE. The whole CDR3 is CSAPRDNSYEQYF.